Given below is one T cell receptor beta chain in context. The target antigen is unknown. Donors had no recently reported acute infections or vaccinations and were HIV-negative. Germline V CDR1 and CDR2: MDHEN, SYDVKM. The CDR3 is made up of 13 amino acids. V lost 4 bases to trimming and J lost 2 bases, with 8 bases between them. The data originate from a study of shared clonotypes between healthy human individuals. Study-level results: Across a handful of donors, naive CD4 shared roughly 5%, naive CD8 around 3.5%, memory CD4 roughly 2.2%, memory CD8 0.4% to 0.5%.

The assay used deep level. Every subset's genomic DNA went evenly onto several immunoSEQ plates. Here immunoSEQ multiplex PCR was the method, and the copy in TCRdb shows in-frame clones only, minus some. The table shows hundreds of thousands of clones, with about two thirds occurring only once. Source material: memory CD4+ T cells sorted from blood. Subset in this sample: CD45RA-negative fraction. This chain links TRBV28 with TRBJ1-2, with D unresolved. This clonotype was obtained from a woman under 40 in good health. The chain's CDR3 is CASSSAGNYGYTF. Written as DNA, the CDR3 is TGTGCCAGCAGTTCAGCGGGGAACTATGGCTACACCTTC.